These T cell receptor beta chains were read from a single sample in a study of T cells in Graves' hyperthyroidism and ophthalmopathy. MiXCR was run by TCRdb on the multiplex PCR reads, yielding one entry per CDR3 protein. The sample lists some 250,000 distinct CDR3 sequences; roughly 14% were seen once. Material for sequencing was blood. Every receptor here comes from a middle-aged woman with Graves' hyperthyroidism that later progressed to Graves' ophthalmopathy. The conserved cysteine and the conserved F or W are not part of the CDR3 here. Fields, in order: D gene, V gene, J gene, CDR3 protein. The D gene is left open where the match is weak.

D gene: NA; V gene: TRBV29-1; J gene: TRBJ2-4; CDR3 protein: SVTPASTKNIQY
D gene: TRBD1; V gene: TRBV6-1; J gene: TRBJ2-7; CDR3 protein: ASSEAGTGGFNEQY
D gene: NA; V gene: TRBV2; J gene: TRBJ1-5; CDR3 protein: ASSTARGKGQPQH
D gene: TRBD1; V gene: TRBV7-2; J gene: TRBJ1-2; CDR3 protein: ASSLALSLWDRDRHYYGYT
D gene: TRBD2; V gene: TRBV7-9; J gene: TRBJ2-2; CDR3 protein: ASSRGLAGFTGELF
D gene: TRBD1; V gene: TRBV20-1; J gene: TRBJ2-3; CDR3 protein: SARRGTGEEDTQY
D gene: NA; V gene: TRBV27; J gene: TRBJ2-5; CDR3 protein: ASRGQKETQY
D gene: TRBD2; V gene: TRBV11-2; J gene: TRBJ2-7; CDR3 protein: ASSLLAGGLDEQY
D gene: NA; V gene: TRBV11-2; J gene: TRBJ1-1; CDR3 protein: ASSLANFRNTEAF
D gene: NA; V gene: TRBV27; J gene: TRBJ2-7; CDR3 protein: SSSLGSSYEQY
D gene: TRBD2; V gene: TRBV28; J gene: TRBJ2-5; CDR3 protein: ASSLDGGRRETQY
D gene: TRBD1; V gene: TRBV19; J gene: TRBJ2-7; CDR3 protein: ASSRSGTGAYEQY
D gene: NA; V gene: TRBV30; J gene: TRBJ2-5; CDR3 protein: AWSVLRGYQETQY
D gene: TRBD2; V gene: TRBV19; J gene: TRBJ2-1; CDR3 protein: ASTLYGLGTSGSYEQF
D gene: TRBD2; V gene: TRBV5-4; J gene: TRBJ2-2; CDR3 protein: ASSLTWTSSGELF
D gene: NA; V gene: TRBV13; J gene: TRBJ2-3; CDR3 protein: ASSLDGQGLDTQY
D gene: TRBD1; V gene: TRBV19; J gene: TRBJ1-1; CDR3 protein: ASDPGGGNTEAF
D gene: NA; V gene: TRBV2; J gene: TRBJ1-1; CDR3 protein: ASIEGPRAF
D gene: NA; V gene: TRBV6-5; J gene: TRBJ2-5; CDR3 protein: ASSYRTSGRETQY
D gene: NA; V gene: TRBV7-3; J gene: TRBJ2-1; CDR3 protein: ASSPNGYNEQF
D gene: NA; V gene: TRBV19; J gene: TRBJ1-4; CDR3 protein: ASSIGGDPEKLF
D gene: NA; V gene: TRBV12-3/TRBV12-4; J gene: TRBJ2-1; CDR3 protein: ASSFVGSSNNEQF
D gene: TRBD1; V gene: TRBV25-1; J gene: TRBJ2-5; CDR3 protein: ASSPPTGTDLWFRETQY
D gene: TRBD1; V gene: TRBV5-5; J gene: TRBJ2-4; CDR3 protein: ASSLVGTGLNIQY
D gene: NA; V gene: TRBV14; J gene: TRBJ1-2; CDR3 protein: ASSHLRFYGYT
D gene: NA; V gene: TRBV9; J gene: TRBJ2-1; CDR3 protein: ASSVVSSSYNEQF
D gene: NA; V gene: TRBV20-1; J gene: TRBJ2-3; CDR3 protein: SARDLLAWY
D gene: NA; V gene: TRBV28; J gene: TRBJ2-7; CDR3 protein: ASSSGTPPSYEQY
D gene: TRBD2; V gene: TRBV4-1; J gene: TRBJ2-7; CDR3 protein: ASSQEEALAGRSEQY